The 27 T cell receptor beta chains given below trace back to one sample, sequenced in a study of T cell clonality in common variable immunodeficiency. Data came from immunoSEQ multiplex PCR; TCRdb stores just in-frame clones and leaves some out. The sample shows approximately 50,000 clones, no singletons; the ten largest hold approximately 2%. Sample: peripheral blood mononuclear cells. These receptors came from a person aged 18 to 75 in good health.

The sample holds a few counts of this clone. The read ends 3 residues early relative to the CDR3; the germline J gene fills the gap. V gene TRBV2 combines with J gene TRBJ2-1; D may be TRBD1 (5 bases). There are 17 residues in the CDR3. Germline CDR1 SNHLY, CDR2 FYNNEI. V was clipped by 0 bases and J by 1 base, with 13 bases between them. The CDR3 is CASSEALRQLSYNEQFF. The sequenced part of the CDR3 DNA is TGTGCCAGCAGTGAAGCGCTCCGACAGCTTTCCTACAATGAG.

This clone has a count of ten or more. The CDR3 loop reads CASSLDVLAGVETQYF. The CDR3 bases that were read are TGCGCCAGCAGCTTGGACGTTCTAGCGGGAGTAGAGACC. The rearrangement links TRBV5-1 to TRBJ2-5, with 10 bases that match TRBD2. The read comes to an end 3 residues before the CDR3 does, leaving the germline J gene to fill in the end. This CDR3 region has 16 residues. The J segment lost 4 bases and the V segment lost 0 bases, leaving 6 bases of the junction unmatched. Germline loops: CDR1 SGHRS, CDR2 YFSETQ.

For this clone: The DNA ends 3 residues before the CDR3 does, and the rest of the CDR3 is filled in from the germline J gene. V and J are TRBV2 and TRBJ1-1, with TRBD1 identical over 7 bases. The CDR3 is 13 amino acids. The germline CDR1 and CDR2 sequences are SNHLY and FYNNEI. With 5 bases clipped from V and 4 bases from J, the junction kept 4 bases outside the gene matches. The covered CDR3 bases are TGTGCCAGCAGTCGACAGGGAAGCACTGAA. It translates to CASSRQGSTE. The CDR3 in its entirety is CASSRQGSTEAFF.

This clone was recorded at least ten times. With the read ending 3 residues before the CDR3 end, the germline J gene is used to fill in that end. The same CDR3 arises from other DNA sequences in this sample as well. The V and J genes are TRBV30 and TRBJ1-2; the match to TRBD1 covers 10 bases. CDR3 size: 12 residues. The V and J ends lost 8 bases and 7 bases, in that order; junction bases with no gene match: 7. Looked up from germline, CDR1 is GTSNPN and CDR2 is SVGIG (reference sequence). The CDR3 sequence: CAGSGQGSGYTF. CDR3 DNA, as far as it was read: TGTGCCGGGTCGGGACAGGGGTCTGGC.

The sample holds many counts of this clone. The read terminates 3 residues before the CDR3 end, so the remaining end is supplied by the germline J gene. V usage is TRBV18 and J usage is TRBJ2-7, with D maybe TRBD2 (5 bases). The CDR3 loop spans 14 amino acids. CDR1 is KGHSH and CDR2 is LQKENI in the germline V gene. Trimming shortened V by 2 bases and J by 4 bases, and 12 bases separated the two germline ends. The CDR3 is CASSPGLAEYEQYF. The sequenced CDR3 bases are TGTGCCAGCTCACCAGGGCTAGCAGAATACGAG.

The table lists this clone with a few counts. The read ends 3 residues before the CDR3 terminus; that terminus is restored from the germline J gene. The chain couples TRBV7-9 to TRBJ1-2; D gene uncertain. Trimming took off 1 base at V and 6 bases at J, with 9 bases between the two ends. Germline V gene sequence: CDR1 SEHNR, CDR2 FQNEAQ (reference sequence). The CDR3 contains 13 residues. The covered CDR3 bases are TGTGCCAGCAGCTTAGTAACAGTAGATGGC. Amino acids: CASSLVTVDG. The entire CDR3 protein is CASSLVTVDGYTF.

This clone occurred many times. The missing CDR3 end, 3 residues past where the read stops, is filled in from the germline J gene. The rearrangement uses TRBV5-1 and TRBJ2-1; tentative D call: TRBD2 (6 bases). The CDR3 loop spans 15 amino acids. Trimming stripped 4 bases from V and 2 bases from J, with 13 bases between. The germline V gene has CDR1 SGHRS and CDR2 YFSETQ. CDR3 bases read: TGCGCCAGCAGCATACCGACTAGTCCCTACAATGAG. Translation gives CASSIPTSPYNE. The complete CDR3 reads CASSIPTSPYNEQFF.

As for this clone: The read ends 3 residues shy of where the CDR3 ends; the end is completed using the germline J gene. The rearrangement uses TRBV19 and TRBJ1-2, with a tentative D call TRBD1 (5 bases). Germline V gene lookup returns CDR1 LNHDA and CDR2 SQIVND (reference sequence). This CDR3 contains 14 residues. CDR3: CASSLGWGQETYTF. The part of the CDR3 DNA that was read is TGTGCCAGTAGTCTGGGTTGGGGCCAAGAGACC.

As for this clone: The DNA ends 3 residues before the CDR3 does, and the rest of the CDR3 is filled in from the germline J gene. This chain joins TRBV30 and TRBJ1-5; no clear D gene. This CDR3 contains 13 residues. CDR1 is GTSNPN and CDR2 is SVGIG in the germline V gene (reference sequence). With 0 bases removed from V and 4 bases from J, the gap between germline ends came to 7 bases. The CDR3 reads CAWSVLSNQPQHF. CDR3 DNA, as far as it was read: TGTGCCTGGAGTGTACTTTCTAATCAGCCC.

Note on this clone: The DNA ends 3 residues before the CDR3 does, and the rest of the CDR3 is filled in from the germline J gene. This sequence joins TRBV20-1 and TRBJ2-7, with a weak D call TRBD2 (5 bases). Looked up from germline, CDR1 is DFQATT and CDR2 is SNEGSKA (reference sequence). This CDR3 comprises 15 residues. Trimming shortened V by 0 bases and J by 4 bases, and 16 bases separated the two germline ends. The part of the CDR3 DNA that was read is TGCAGTGCTAGAGATCTACAGAGGGCGTTTTACGAG. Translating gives CSARDLQRAFYE. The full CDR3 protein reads CSARDLQRAFYEQYF.

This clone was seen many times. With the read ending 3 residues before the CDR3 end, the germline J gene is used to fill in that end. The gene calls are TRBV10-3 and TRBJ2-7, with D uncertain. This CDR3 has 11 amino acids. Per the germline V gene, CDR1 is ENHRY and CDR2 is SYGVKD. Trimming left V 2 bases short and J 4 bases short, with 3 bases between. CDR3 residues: CAISETYEQYF. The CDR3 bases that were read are TGTGCCATCAGTGAGACATACGAG.

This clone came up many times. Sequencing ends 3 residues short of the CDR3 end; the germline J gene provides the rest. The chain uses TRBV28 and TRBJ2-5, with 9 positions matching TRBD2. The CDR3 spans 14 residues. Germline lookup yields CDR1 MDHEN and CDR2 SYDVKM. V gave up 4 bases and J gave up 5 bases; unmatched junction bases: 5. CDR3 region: CASSSLAGDETQYF. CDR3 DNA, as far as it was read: TGTGCCAGCAGTTCCTTAGCGGGGGATGAGACC.

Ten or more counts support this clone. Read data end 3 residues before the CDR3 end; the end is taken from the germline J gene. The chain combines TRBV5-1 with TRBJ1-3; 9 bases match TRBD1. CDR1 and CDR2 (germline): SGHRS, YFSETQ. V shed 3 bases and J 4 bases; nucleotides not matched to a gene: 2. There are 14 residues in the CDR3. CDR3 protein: CASSSGTGGNTIYF. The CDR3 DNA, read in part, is TGCGCCAGCAGCTCAGGGACAGGGGGAAACACC.

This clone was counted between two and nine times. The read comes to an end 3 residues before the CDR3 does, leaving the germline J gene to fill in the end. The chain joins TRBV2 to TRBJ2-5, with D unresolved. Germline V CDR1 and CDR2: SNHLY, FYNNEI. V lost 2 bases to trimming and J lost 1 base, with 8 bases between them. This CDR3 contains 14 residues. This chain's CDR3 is CASSELTIQETQYF. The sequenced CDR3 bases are TGTGCCAGCAGTGAACTGACAATCCAAGAGACC.

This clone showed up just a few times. The chain's CDR3 is CASSSTGDQPQYF. The sequenced CDR3 bases are TGTGCCAGCAGCTCCACGGGGGATCAGCCG. The genes are TRBV7-9 and TRBJ2-3, with a possible D match to TRBD2 (6 bases). The CDR3 end is not reached by the read, which stops 3 residues before it; the germline J gene fills it in. The CDR3 runs 13 residues. In germline, CDR1 is SEHNR, CDR2 FQNEAQ (reference sequence).

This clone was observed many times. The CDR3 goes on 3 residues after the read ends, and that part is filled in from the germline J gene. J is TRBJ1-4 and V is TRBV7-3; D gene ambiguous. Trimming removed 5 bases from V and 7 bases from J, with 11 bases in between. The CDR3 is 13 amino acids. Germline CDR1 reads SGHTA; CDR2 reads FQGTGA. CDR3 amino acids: CASSPKAGEKLFF. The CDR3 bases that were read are TGTGCCAGCAGCCCAAAAGCCGGTGAAAAA. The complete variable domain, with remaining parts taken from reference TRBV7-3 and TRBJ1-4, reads GAGVSQTPSNKVTEKGKYVELRCDPISGHTALYWYRQSLGQGPEFLIYFQGTGAADDSGLPNDRFFAVRPEGSVSTLKIQRTERGDSAVYLCASSPKAGEKLFFGSGTQLSVL.

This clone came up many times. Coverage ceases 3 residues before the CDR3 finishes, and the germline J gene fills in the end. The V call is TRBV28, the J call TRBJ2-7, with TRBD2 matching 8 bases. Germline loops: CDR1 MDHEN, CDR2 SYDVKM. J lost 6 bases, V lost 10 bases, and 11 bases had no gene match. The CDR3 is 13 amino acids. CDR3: CATDSLRGGEQYF. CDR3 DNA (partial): TGTGCCACCGACAGCTTACGGGGGGGCGAG.

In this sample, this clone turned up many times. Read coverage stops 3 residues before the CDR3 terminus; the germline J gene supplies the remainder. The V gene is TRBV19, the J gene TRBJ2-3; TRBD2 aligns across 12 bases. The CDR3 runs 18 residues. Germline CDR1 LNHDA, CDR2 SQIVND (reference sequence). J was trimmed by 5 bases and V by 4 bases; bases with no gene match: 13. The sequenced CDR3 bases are TGTGCCAGTAGTAAAAACCCACCGGGACTAGCGGGCCGAGATACG. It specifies CASSKNPPGLAGRDT. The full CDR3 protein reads CASSKNPPGLAGRDTQYF.

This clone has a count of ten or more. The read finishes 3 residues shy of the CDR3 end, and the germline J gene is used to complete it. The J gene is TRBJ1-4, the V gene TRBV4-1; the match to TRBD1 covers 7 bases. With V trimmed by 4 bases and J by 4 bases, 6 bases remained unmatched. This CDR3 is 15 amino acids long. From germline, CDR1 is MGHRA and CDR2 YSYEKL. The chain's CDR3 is CASSLSGTDNEKLFF. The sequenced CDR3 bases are TGCGCCAGCAGCCTCTCCGGGACAGATAATGAAAAA.

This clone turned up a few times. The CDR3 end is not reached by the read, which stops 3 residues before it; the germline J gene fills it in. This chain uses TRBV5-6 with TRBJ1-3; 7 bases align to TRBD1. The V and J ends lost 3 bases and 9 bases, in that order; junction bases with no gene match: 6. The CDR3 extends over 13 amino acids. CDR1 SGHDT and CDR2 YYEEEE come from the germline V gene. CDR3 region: CASSSRTGGTIYF. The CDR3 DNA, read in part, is TGTGCCAGCAGCTCTCGGACAGGAGGCACC.

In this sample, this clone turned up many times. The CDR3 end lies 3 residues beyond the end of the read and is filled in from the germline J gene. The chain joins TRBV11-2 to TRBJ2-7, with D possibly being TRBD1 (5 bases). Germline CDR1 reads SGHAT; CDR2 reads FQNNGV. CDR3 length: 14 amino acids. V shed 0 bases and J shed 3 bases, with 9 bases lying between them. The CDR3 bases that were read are TGTGCCAGCAGCTTAGATCGGCAGGGCTACGAG. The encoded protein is CASSLDRQGYE. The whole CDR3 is CASSLDRQGYEQYF.

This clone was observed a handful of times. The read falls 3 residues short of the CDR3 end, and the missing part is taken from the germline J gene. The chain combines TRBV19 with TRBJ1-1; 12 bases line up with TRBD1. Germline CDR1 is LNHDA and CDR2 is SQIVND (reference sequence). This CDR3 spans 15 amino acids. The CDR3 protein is CASNLPGQGASEAFF. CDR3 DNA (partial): TGTGCCAGTAACCTACCGGGACAGGGGGCTTCCGAA.

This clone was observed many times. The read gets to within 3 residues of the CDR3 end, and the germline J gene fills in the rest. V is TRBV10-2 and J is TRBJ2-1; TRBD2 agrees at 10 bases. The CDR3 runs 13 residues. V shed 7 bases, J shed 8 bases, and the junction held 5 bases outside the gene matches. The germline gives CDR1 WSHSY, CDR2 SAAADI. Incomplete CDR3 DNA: TGCGCCAGCACCACTAGCGGGGTACATGAG. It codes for CASTTSGVHE. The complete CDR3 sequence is CASTTSGVHEQFF.

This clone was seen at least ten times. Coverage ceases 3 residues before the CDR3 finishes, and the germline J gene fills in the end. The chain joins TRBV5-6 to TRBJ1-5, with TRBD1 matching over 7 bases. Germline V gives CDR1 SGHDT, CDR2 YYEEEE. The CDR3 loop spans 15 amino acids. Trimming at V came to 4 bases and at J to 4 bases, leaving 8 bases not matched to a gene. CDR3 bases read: TGTGCCAGCAGCACTACAGGGGTGGGGAATCAGCCC. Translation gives CASSTTGVGNQP. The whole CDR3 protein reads CASSTTGVGNQPQHF.

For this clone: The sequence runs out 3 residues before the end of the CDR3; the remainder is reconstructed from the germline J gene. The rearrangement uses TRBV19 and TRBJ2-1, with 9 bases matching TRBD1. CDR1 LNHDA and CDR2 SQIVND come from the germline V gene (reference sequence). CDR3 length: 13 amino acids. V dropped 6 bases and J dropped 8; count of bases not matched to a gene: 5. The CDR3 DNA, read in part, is TGTGCCAGTAGGGGACAGGGTTGGGATGAG. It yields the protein CASRGQGWDE. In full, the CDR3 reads CASRGQGWDEQFF.

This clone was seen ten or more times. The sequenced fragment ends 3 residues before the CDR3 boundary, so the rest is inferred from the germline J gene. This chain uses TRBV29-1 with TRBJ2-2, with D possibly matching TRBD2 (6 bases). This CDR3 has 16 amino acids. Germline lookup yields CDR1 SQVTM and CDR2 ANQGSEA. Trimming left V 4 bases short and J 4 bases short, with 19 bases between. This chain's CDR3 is CSVGFAHLGGTGELFF. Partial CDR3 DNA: TGCAGCGTTGGATTCGCCCACCTCGGGGGCACCGGGGAG.

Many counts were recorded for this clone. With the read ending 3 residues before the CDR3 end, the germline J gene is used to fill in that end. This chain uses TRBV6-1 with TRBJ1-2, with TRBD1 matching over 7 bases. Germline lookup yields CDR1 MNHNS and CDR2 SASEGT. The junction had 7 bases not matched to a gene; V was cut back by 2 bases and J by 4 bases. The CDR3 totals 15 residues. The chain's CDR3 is CASSEQTGASYGYTF. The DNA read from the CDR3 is TGTGCCAGCAGTGAACAAACAGGGGCGAGCTATGGC.